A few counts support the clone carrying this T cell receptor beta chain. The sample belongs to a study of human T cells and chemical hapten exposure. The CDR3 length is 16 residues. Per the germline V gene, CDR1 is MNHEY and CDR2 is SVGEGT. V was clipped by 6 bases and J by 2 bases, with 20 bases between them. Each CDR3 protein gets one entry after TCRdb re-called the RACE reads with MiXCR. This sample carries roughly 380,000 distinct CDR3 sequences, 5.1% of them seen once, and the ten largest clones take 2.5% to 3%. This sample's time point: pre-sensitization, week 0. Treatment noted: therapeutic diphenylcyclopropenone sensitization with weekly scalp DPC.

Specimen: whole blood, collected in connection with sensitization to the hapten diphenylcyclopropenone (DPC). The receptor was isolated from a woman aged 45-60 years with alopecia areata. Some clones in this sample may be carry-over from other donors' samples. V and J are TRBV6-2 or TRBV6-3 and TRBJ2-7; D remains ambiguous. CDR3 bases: TGTGCCAGCAGCCTTAGGGCGACCTTGATTCCCTACGAGCAGTACTTC. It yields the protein CASSLRATLIPYEQYF.